A few counts support the clone carrying this T cell receptor beta chain. Its cognate antigen is unknown. The data belong to a study of cytomegalovirus exposure and HLA in healthy donors. Study results and limitations: Later, an analysis found that TCR clusters from the first cohort tended to co-occur in the 90 to 150 validation repertoires. Cytomegalovirus association was listed for approximately 160 TCR beta chains. The study found most TCR sequences rare, yet found some public TCRs in many donors.

Germline values: CDR1 SGHAT, CDR2 FQNNGV. The CDR3 sequence is 16 residues long. V was trimmed by 3 bases and J by 3 bases, leaving 18 bases between them. The data were produced by immunoSEQ multiplex PCR, yet TCRdb's version contains in-frame clones alone and is incomplete. The top ten hold over 1.3% of the sample, which has about 110,000 clones, 85% to 90% seen once. The donors were in the roughly 110-subject validation cohort; that cohort was separate from the roughly 700-subject first cohort. The chain joins TRBV11-2 to TRBJ2-7; a possible D gene is TRBD1 (6 bases). The receptor comes from a woman under 40 in good health and CMV-seropositive. The sequencing input was PBMCs. Here the CDR3 reads CASSFEGVSGVYEQYF. DNA of the CDR3: TGTGCCAGCAGCTTCGAGGGGGTTTCAGGGGTCTACGAGCAGTACTTC.